This passage covers 8 T cell receptor beta chains from one sample sequenced in a study of cytomegalovirus exposure and HLA in healthy donors. The PCR contained 60 Vbeta and 13 Jbeta primers. Clones were read by immunoSEQ multiplex PCR, and TCRdb kept only the in-frame ones, dropping some. The sample yields roughly 150,000 clones, approximately 80% seen once. Sequenced input: PBMCs. These receptors were collected from a male donor in good health and CMV-seronegative.

The V gene is TRBV10-3, the J gene TRBJ1-6; a possible D gene is TRBD1 (6 bases). Trimming cost V 4 bases and J 0 bases, with 10 bases left between them. Looked up from germline, CDR1 is ENHRY and CDR2 is SYGVKD. The CDR3 covers 16 residues. CDR3 DNA sequence: TGTGCCATCAGTGTGGGGGCGAACTCCTATAATTCACCCCTCCACTTT. Amino acid sequence: CAISVGANSYNSPLHF.

The V and J genes are TRBV30 and TRBJ2-3, with 8 positions matching TRBD1. V lost 4 bases to trimming and J lost 0 bases; unmatched junction nucleotides: 6. Germline CDR1 GTSNPN, CDR2 SVGIG (reference sequence). The CDR3 is 15 amino acids. CDR3 sequence (DNA): TGTGCCTGGAAACCGGGACAGGCTAGCACAGATACGCAGTATTTT. Its translation is CAWKPGQASTDTQYF.

V is TRBV2 and J is TRBJ1-2; tentatively, D is TRBD1 (5 bases). The germline V gene has CDR1 SNHLY and CDR2 FYNNEI. The CDR3 has 16 amino acids. V was trimmed by 2 bases and J by 4 bases, leaving 17 bases between them. This chain's CDR3 is CASSEWWGQQVYGYTF. The CDR3 DNA reads as TGTGCCAGCAGTGAATGGTGGGGCCAGCAGGTCTATGGCTACACCTTC.

With respect to this clone: Germline is not matched at one junction end, which may reflect a read error. CDR3 bases: TGTGCCAGCAGTGATAAAGGCGGCTACCCCTTC. Translation gives CASSDKGGYPF. This chain uses TRBV25-1 with TRBJ1-2; the D is unclear. The germline V gene encodes CDR1 MGHDK and CDR2 SYGVNS. The CDR3 consists of 11 residues.

V is TRBV15 and J is TRBJ1-2; tentatively, D is TRBD1 (5 bases). The CDR3 sequence is 15 residues long. Germline CDR1 LNHNV, CDR2 YYDKDF (reference sequence). V was pared by 0 bases and J by 7 bases, with 15 bases between. This CDR3 is CATSRDLQGRGGYTF. DNA of the CDR3: TGTGCCACCAGCAGAGATCTTCAGGGAAGGGGTGGCTACACCTTC.

The chain carries TRBV29-1 and TRBJ2-5; 9 bases agree with TRBD1. The DNA end lines up better with TRBJ2-7; the J call may be wrong. This CDR3 is built from 13 residues. Germline V gives CDR1 SQVTM, CDR2 ANQGSEA. The CDR3 loop is CSVLTGGTYEQYF. The CDR3 nucleotides read TGCAGCGTCTTGACAGGGGGTACCTACGAGCAGTACTTC.

The rearrangement joins TRBV5-1 to TRBJ1-2; D is possibly TRBD1 (6 bases). This CDR3 is 16 amino acids long. V was clipped by 3 bases and J by 3 bases, with 18 bases between them. Per the germline V gene, CDR1 is SGHRS and CDR2 is YFSETQ. The CDR3 protein is CASSSSGRGADYGYTF. The CDR3 region has the DNA TGCGCCAGCAGCTCTTCTGGTCGGGGGGCTGACTATGGCTACACCTTC.

This clone was observed a handful of times. Other DNA sequences in the sample encode the same CDR3. This chain uses TRBV5-1 with TRBJ2-5, with no clear D. Per the germline V gene, CDR1 is SGHRS and CDR2 is YFSETQ. This CDR3 region has 12 residues. Between the trimmed V and J ends, which lost 0 bases and 5 bases, there was a span of 5 bases. As DNA, the CDR3 is TGCGCCAGCAGCTTGGCCGGGGAGACCCAGTACTTC. Translated, it gives CASSLAGETQYF.